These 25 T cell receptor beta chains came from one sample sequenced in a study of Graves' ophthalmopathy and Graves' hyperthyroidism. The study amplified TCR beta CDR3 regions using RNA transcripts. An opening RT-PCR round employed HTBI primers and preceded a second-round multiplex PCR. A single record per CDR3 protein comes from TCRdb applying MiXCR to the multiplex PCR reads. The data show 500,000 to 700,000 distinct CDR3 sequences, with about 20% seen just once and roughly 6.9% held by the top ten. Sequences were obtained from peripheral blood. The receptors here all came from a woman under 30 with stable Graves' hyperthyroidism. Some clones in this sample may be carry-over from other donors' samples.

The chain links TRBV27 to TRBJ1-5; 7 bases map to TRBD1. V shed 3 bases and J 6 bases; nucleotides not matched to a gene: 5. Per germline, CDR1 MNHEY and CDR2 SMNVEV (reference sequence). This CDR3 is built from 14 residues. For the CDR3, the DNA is TGTGCCAGCAGTTTCGACAGGGTGGGTCAGCCCCAGCATTTT. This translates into CASSFDRVGQPQHF.

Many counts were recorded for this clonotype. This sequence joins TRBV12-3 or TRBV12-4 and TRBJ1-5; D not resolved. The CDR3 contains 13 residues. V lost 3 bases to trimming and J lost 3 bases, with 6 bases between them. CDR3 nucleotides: TGTGCCAGCAGTTTTTCGGACAATCAGCCCCAGCATTTT. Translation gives CASSFSDNQPQHF.

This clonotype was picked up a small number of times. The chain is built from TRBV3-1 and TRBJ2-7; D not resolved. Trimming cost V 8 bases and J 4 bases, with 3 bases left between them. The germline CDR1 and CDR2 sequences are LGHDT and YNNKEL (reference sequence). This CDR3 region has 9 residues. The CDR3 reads CASRYEQYF. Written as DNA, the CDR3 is TGTGCCAGCCGGTACGAGCAGTACTTC.

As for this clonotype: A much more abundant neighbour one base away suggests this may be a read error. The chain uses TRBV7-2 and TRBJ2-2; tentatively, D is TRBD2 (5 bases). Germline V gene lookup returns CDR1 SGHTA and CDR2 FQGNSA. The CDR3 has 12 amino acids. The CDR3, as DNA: TGCGCCAGCAGCCAAGAGACCGGGGAGCTGTGTTTT. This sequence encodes CASSQETGELCF.

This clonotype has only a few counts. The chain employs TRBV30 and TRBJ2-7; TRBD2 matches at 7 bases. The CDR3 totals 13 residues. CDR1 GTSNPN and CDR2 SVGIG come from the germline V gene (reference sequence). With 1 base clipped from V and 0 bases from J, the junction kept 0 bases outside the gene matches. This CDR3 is CAWSAGGSYEQYF. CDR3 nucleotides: TGTGCCTGGAGTGCGGGGGGCTCCTACGAGCAGTACTTC.

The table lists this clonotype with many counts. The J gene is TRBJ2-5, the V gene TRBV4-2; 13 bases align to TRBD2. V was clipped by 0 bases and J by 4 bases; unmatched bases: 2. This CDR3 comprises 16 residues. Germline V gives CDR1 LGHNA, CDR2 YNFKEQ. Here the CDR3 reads CASSQEWTSGGETQYF. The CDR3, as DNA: TGTGCCAGCAGCCAAGAATGGACTAGCGGGGGAGAGACCCAGTACTTC.

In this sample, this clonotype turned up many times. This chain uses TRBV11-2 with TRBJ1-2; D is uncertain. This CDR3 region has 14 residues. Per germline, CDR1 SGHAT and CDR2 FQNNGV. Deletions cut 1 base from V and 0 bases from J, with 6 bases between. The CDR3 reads CASSLVESNYGYTF. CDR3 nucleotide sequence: TGTGCCAGCAGCTTAGTGGAGTCTAACTATGGCTACACCTTC.

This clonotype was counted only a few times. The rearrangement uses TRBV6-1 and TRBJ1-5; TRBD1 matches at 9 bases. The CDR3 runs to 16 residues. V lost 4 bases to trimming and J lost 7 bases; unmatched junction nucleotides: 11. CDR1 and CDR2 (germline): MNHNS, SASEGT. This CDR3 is CASSGEQGALGQPQHF. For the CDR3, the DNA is TGTGCCAGCAGTGGAGAACAGGGGGCCTTAGGACAGCCCCAGCATTTT.

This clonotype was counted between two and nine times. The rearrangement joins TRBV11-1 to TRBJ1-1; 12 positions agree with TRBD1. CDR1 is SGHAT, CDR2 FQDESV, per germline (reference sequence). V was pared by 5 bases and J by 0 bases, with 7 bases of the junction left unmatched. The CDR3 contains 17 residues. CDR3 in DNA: TGTGCCAGCAGCGGACCGGGACAGGGGGCGATGAACACTGAAGCTTTCTTT. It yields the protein CASSGPGQGAMNTEAFF.

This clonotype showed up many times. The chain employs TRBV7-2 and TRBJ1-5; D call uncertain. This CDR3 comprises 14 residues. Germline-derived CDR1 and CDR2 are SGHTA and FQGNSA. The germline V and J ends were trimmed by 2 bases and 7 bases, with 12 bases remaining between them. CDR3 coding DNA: TGTGCCAGCAGCTTACGAGCAAGCAGGCAGCCCCAGCATTTT. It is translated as CASSLRASRQPQHF.

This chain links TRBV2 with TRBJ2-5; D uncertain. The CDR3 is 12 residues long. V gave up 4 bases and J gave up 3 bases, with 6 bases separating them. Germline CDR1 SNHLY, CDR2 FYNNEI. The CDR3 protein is CASSVPEETQYF. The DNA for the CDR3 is TGTGCCAGCAGTGTCCCAGAAGAGACCCAGTACTTC.

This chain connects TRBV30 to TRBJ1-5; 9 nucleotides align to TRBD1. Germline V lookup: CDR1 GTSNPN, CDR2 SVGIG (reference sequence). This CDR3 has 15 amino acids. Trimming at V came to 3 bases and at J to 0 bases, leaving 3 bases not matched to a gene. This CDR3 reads CAWSWGQGSNQPQHF. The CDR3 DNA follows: TGTGCCTGGAGCTGGGGACAGGGTAGCAATCAGCCCCAGCATTTT.

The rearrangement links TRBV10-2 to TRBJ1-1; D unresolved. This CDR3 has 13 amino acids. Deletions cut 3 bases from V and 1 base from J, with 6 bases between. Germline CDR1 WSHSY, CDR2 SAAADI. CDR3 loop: CASSDTKNTEAFF. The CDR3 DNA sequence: TGCGCCAGCAGTGACACTAAGAACACTGAAGCTTTCTTT.

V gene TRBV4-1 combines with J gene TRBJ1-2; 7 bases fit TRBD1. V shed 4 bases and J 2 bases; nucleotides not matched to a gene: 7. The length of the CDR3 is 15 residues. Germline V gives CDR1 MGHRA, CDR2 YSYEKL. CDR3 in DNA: TGCGCCAGCAGCCTGAAAGGGGGCAGAAACTATGGCTACACCTTC. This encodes CASSLKGGRNYGYTF.

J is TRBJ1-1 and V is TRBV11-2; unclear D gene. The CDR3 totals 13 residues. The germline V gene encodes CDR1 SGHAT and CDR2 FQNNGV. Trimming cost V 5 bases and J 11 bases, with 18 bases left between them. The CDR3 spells CASSRTVEPLAFF. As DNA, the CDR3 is TGTGCCAGCAGCCGAACAGTCGAACCTTTGGCTTTCTTT.

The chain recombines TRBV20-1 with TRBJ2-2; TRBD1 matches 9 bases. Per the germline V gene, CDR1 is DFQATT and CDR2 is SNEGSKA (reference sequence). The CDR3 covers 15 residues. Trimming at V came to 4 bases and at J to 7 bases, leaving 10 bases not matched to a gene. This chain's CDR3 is CSATGTGYMSGELFF. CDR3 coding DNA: TGCAGTGCTACCGGGACAGGGTATATGAGCGGGGAGCTGTTTTTT.

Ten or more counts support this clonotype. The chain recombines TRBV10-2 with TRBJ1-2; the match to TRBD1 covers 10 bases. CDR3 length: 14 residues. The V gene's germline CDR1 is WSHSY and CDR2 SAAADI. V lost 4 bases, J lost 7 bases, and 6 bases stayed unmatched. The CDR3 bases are TGCGCCAGCAGTGGACAGGGGGCGTTGGGTGGCTACACCTTC. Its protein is CASSGQGALGGYTF.

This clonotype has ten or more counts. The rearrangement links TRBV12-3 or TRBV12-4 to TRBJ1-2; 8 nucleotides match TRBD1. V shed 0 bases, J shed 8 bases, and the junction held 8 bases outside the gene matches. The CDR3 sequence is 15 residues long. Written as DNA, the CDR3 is TGTGCCAGCAGTTTAGCCGCAGGGGGCGTTTTGGGCTACACCTTC. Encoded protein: CASSLAAGGVLGYTF.

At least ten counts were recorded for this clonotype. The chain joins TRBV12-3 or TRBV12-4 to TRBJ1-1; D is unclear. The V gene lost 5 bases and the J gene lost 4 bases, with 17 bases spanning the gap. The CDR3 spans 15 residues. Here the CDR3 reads CASSAHGGETTEAFF. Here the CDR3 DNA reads TGTGCCAGCAGTGCCCATGGAGGAGAGACCACTGAAGCTTTCTTT.

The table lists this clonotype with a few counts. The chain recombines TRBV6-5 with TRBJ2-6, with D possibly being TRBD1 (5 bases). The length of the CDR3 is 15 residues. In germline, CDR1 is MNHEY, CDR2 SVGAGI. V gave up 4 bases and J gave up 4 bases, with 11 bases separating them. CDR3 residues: CASSSGKTGANVLTF. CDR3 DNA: TGTGCCAGCAGTTCAGGGAAGACGGGGGCCAACGTCCTGACTTTC.

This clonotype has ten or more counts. The CDR3 region has the DNA TGCAGTGCTAGAGGGACCTGGGCTCCGGGGGGAGGCACTGAAGCTTTCTTT. It encodes CSARGTWAPGGGTEAFF. The V gene is TRBV20-1, the J gene TRBJ1-1; TRBD1 is a possible D gene (5 bases). Germline-derived CDR1 and CDR2 are DFQATT and SNEGSKA (reference sequence). The CDR3 runs 17 residues. Deletions cut 1 base from V and 4 bases from J, with 22 bases between.

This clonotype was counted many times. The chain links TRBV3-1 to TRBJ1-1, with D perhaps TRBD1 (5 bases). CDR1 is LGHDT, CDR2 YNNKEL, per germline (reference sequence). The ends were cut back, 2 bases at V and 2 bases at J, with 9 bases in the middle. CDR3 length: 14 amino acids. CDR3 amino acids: CASSQNDRNTEAFF. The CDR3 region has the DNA TGTGCCAGCAGCCAAAATGACAGAAACACTGAAGCTTTCTTT.

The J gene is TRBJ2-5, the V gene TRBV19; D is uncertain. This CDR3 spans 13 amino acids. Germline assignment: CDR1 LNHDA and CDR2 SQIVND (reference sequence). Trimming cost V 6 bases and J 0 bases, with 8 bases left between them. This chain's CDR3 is CASSRRHQETQYF. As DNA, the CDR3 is TGTGCCAGTAGCCGAAGGCACCAAGAGACCCAGTACTTC.

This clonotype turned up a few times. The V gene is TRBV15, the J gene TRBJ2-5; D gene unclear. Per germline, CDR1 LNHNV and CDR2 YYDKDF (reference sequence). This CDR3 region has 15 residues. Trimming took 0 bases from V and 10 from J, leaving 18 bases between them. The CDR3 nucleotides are TGTGCCACCAGCAGAGATCAAGGCACCCGAGGTGGCCAGTACTTC. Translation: CATSRDQGTRGGQYF.

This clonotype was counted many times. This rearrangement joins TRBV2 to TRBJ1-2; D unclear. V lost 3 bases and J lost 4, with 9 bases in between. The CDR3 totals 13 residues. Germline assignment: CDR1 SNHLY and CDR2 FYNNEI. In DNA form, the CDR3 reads TGTGCCAGCAGTGAGTGGGGTCTCTATGGCTACACCTTC. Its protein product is CASSEWGLYGYTF. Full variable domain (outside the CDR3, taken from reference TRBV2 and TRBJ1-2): EPEVTQTPSHQVTQMGQEVILRCVPISNHLYFYWYRQILGQKVEFLVSFYNNEISEKSEIFDDQFSVERPDGSNFTLKIRSTKLEDSAMYFCASSEWGLYGYTFGSGTRLTVV.